This TCR beta chain was found in a study of blood T cells in healthy people across ages. The CDR3 consists of 15 residues. Germline V CDR1 and CDR2: DFQATT, SNEGSKA (reference sequence). Trimming took 6 bases from V and 2 from J, leaving 16 bases between them. Isolated PBMCs totaled at least 6 million in each sample. A J-beta primer mix and a sample-barcoded 5' primer were used in a second PCR of about 6 to 12 cycles. TCRdb used MiXCR to reprocess the 5' RACE reads, holding one entry per CDR3 protein. Of about 780,000 distinct CDR3 sequences detected, 25% to 30% appear once; the ten largest clones hold about 3%. The same specimen was also included in a second study, on T cells of mothers and their children. That investigation notes: Over 9.5 million TCR beta CDR3 reads were obtained from each mother, and approximately 3 million from each child.

This clonotype originated in a boy between 10 and 17 years old in good health. The chain has TRBV20-1 and TRBJ2-2, with TRBD1 as a possible D gene (6 bases). Sequenced sample: blood. The CDR3 nucleotides read TGCAGTGCCTCTGACAGGTTAACTAACACCGGGGAGCTGTTTTTT. Residues: CSASDRLTNTGELFF.